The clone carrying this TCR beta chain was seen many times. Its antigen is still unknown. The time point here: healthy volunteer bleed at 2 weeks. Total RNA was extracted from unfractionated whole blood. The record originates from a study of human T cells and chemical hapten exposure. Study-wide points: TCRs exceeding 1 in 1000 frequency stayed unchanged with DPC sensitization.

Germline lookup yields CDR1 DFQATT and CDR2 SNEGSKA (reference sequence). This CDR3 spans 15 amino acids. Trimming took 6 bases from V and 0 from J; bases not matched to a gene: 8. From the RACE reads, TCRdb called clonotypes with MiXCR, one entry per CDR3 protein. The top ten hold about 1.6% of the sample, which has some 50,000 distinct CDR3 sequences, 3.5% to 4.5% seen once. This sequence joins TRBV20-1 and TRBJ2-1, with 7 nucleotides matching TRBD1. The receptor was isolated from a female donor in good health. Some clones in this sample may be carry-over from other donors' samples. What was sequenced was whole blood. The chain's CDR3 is CSAMTGPSSYNEQFF. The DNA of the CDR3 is TGCAGTGCGATGACAGGGCCCAGCTCCTACAATGAGCAGTTCTTC.